The 22 T cell receptor beta chains presented below share a single source sample, sequenced in a study of T cell repertoires in cytomegalovirus infection. TCRdb reanalysed the reads using MiXCR and keeps one entry per CDR3 protein. The sample lists around 280,000 distinct CDR3 sequences; roughly 15% were seen once. Material: PBMCs. The origin of the receptors is a human donor in good health (CMV status not recorded). Some clones in this sample may be carry-over from other donors' samples.

The rearrangement uses TRBV29-1 and TRBJ2-2, with 7 bases fitting TRBD1. From germline, CDR1 is SQVTM and CDR2 ANQGSEA. J was trimmed by 5 bases and V by 7 bases; bases with no gene match: 13. There are 15 residues in the CDR3. The CDR3 DNA follows: TGCAGCGGCATAAGGGGGCCCCCTGGGACCGGGGAGCTGTTTTTT. Residues: CSGIRGPPGTGELFF.

The chain has TRBV3-1 and TRBJ2-1; 11 nucleotides match TRBD2. CDR3 size: 18 residues. Unmatched junction bases numbered 15, after V lost 4 bases and J lost 7 bases. In germline, CDR1 is LGHDT, CDR2 YNNKEL (reference sequence). CDR3: CASSPPGISGGVGNEQFF. The CDR3 coding sequence is TGTGCCAGCAGCCCCCCGGGGATTAGCGGGGGGGTGGGGAATGAGCAGTTCTTC.

The sample holds many counts of this clonotype. This sequence joins TRBV7-6 and TRBJ2-5; no definite D call. Germline CDR1 SGHVS, CDR2 FNYEAQ. CDR3 length: 16 amino acids. The V gene lost 5 bases and the J gene lost 0 bases, with 16 bases spanning the gap. CDR3 in DNA: TGTGCCAGCAGCCCCAGCCGGTCCAGCGACCAAGAGACCCAGTACTTC. Translating gives CASSPSRSSDQETQYF.

This clonotype was seen many times. The chain has TRBV2 and TRBJ2-5; 7 bases are shared with TRBD2. With 8 bases clipped from V and 4 bases from J, the junction kept 13 bases outside the gene matches. The length of the CDR3 is 15 residues. Germline CDR1 and CDR2: SNHLY and FYNNEI. CDR3 protein: CASPIDRGGRETQYF. The CDR3 DNA sequence: TGTGCCAGCCCCATCGACCGAGGCGGGAGAGAGACCCAGTACTTC. Full variable domain (missing parts from reference TRBV2 and TRBJ2-5): EPEVTQTPSHQVTQMGQEVILRCVPISNHLYFYWYRQILGQKVEFLVSFYNNEISEKSEIFDDQFSVERPDGSNFTLKIRSTKLEDSAMYFCASPIDRGGRETQYFGPGTRLLVL.

There are many counts of this clonotype. The V and J genes are TRBV7-2 and TRBJ1-2; perhaps TRBD1 as D (5 bases). The CDR3 has 13 amino acids. Trimming took 2 bases from V and 7 from J, leaving 11 bases between them. Germline values: CDR1 SGHTA, CDR2 FQGNSA. The CDR3 loop reads CASSLSGLIGYTF. The CDR3 nucleotides are TGTGCCAGCAGCTTATCAGGGTTGATTGGCTACACCTTC.

This clonotype appeared many times. The rearrangement joins TRBV12-3 or TRBV12-4 to TRBJ2-2, with 11 bases aligning to TRBD1. The CDR3 has 15 amino acids. V shed 4 bases, J shed 9 bases, and the junction held 7 bases outside the gene matches. In DNA form, the CDR3 reads TGTGCCAGCAGTTGGAAGGGACAGGGGGAGCGGGAGCTGTTTTTT. Protein sequence: CASSWKGQGERELFF.

This clonotype has a handful of counts. The rearrangement joins TRBV28 to TRBJ1-5; TRBD1 might be the D (5 bases). V gave up 7 bases and J gave up 6 bases, with 10 bases separating them. CDR3 length: 12 residues. Per germline, CDR1 MDHEN and CDR2 SYDVKM. The chain's CDR3 is CASKETVQPQHF. CDR3 sequence (DNA): TGTGCCAGCAAAGAGACAGTTCAGCCCCAGCATTTT. The whole variable domain, remainder taken from reference TRBV28 and TRBJ1-5, is DVKVTQSSRYLVKRTGEKVFLECVQDMDHENMFWYRQDPGLGLRLIYFSYDVKMKEKGDIPEGYSVSREKKERFSLILESASTNQTSMYLCASKETVQPQHFGDGTRLSIL.

This clonotype showed up many times. The chain has TRBV7-6 and TRBJ2-2, with D unclear. The V end lost 5 bases, the J end lost 6 bases, and 10 bases lay between the germline ends. In germline, CDR1 is SGHVS, CDR2 FNYEAQ. There are 13 residues in the CDR3. This CDR3 is CASSLHPAGELFF. The DNA of the CDR3 is TGTGCCAGCAGCCTCCATCCAGCCGGGGAGCTGTTTTTT.

The CDR3 loop reads CSATDRISGNTIYF. CDR3 nucleotides: TGCAGTGCCACGGACAGGATCTCTGGAAACACCATATATTTT. The chain joins TRBV20-1 to TRBJ1-3, with TRBD1 matching over 7 bases. The CDR3 runs 14 residues. Germline V gene lookup returns CDR1 DFQATT and CDR2 SNEGSKA (reference sequence). V shed 6 bases and J 0 bases; nucleotides not matched to a gene: 5.

In nucleotides, the CDR3 is TGCAGTGCTAGTGCTTTGGCCCGCACTAATAATTCACCCCTCCACTTT. It yields the protein CSASALARTNNSPLHF. The V call is TRBV20-1, the J call TRBJ1-6; D ambiguous. CDR1 and CDR2 (germline): DFQATT, SNEGSKA (reference sequence). V was cut by 3 bases and J by 5 bases, with 17 bases left in between. The CDR3 is made up of 16 amino acids.

The chain has TRBV5-1 and TRBJ2-1; D gene ambiguous. This CDR3 has 14 residues. Germline values: CDR1 SGHRS, CDR2 YFSETQ. Trimming removed 0 bases from V and 3 bases from J, with 7 bases in between. The CDR3 DNA sequence: TGCGCCAGCAGCTTGGAAGTCCGCTACAATGAGCAGTTCTTC. Translated: CASSLEVRYNEQFF. Based on the CDR3 plus reference TRBV5-1 and TRBJ2-1, the full variable domain is KAGVTQTPRYLIKTRGQQVTLSCSPISGHRSVSWYQQTPGQGLQFLFEYFSETQRNKGNFPGRFSGRQFSNSRSEMNVSTLELGDSALYLCASSLEVRYNEQFFGPGTRLTVL.

The chain employs TRBV13 and TRBJ1-3, with D hard to call. Between the trimmed V and J ends, which lost 1 base and 0 bases, there was a span of 7 bases. This CDR3 region has 15 residues. Germline V gene sequence: CDR1 PRHDT, CDR2 FYEKMQ (reference sequence). The CDR3 nucleotides read TGTGCCAGCAGCTTAGAGGGCCGCTCTGGAAACACCATATATTTT. Translated, it gives CASSLEGRSGNTIYF. The full variable domain, its missing parts supplied by reference TRBV13 and TRBJ1-3, is AAGVIQSPRHLIKEKRETATLKCYPIPRHDTVYWYQQGPGQDPQFLISFYEKMQSDKGSIPDRFSAQQFSDYHSELNMSSLELGDSALYFCASSLEGRSGNTIYFGEGSWLTVV.

V usage is TRBV5-1 and J usage is TRBJ1-4; maybe TRBD1 (5 bases). V dropped 5 bases and J dropped 4 bases, with 15 bases sitting between them. Germline lookup yields CDR1 SGHRS and CDR2 YFSETQ. The CDR3 runs 15 residues. The CDR3 coding sequence is TGCGCCAGCAGAAGTACGGCAGGGATTAATGAAAAACTGTTTTTT. It specifies CASRSTAGINEKLFF.

This clonotype has ten or more counts. V gene TRBV5-1 combines with J gene TRBJ2-1; 8 bases are shared with TRBD2. The V gene end was trimmed by 4 bases and the J gene end by 6 bases; junction bases not matched to a gene: 9. The CDR3 runs to 15 residues. The V gene's germline CDR1 is SGHRS and CDR2 YFSETQ. The CDR3 bases are TGCGCCAGCAGCACCAAAGCGGGAGTGATCAATGAGCAGTTCTTC. Its translation is CASSTKAGVINEQFF.

This clonotype has just a few counts. The chain uses TRBV7-9 and TRBJ1-4; no firm D call. Germline CDR1 reads SEHNR; CDR2 reads FQNEAQ (reference sequence). There are 16 residues in the CDR3. Trimming left V 5 bases short and J 0 bases short, with 13 bases between. The CDR3 sequence: CASSLGRVATNEKLFF. The DNA of the CDR3 is TGTGCCAGCAGCCTAGGACGGGTTGCAACTAATGAAAAACTGTTTTTT. Full variable domain (outside the CDR3, taken from reference TRBV7-9 and TRBJ1-4): DTGVSQNPRHKITKRGQNVTFRCDPISEHNRLYWYRQTLGQGPEFLTYFQNEAQLEKSRLLSDRFSAERPKGSFSTLEIQRTEQGDSAMYLCASSLGRVATNEKLFFGSGTQLSVL.

The chain recombines TRBV5-6 with TRBJ2-4; 8 nucleotides match TRBD2. V shed 6 bases and J 0 bases; nucleotides not matched to a gene: 8. Per germline, CDR1 SGHDT and CDR2 YYEEEE. The CDR3 runs to 16 residues. The CDR3 reads CASIDRLATAKNIQYF. DNA for the CDR3: TGTGCCAGCATCGATAGACTAGCGACAGCCAAAAACATTCAGTACTTC.

This clonotype showed up many times. This rearrangement joins TRBV6-1 to TRBJ1-1; 7 bases line up with TRBD1. Germline V gene sequence: CDR1 MNHNS, CDR2 SASEGT. CDR3 size: 15 residues. The junction had 12 bases not matched to a gene; V was cut back by 7 bases and J by 4 bases. The CDR3: CASNPVNRDSTEAFF. The DNA for the CDR3 is TGTGCCAGCAACCCGGTCAACCGGGACAGCACTGAAGCTTTCTTT.

This clonotype appeared a few times. The chain combines TRBV11-2 with TRBJ2-5; D is undetermined. Between the trimmed V and J ends, which lost 5 bases and 4 bases, there was a span of 11 bases. The CDR3 is 13 amino acids. CDR1 SGHAT and CDR2 FQNNGV come from the germline V gene. CDR3 sequence (DNA): TGTGCCAGCAGCCCTTTCTCCGGAGAGACCCAGTACTTC. Translating it yields CASSPFSGETQYF.

V and J are TRBV15 and TRBJ2-1; TRBD2 agrees at 11 bases. Germline V gene data show CDR1 as LNHNV and CDR2 as YYDKDF (reference sequence). The trim removed 0 bases at V and 7 bases at J, leaving 2 bases unmatched. The CDR3 runs 15 residues. The CDR3 spells CATSRDGLAGNEQFF. The CDR3 region has the DNA TGTGCCACCAGCAGAGACGGACTAGCGGGTAATGAGCAGTTCTTC.

The chain has TRBV19 and TRBJ2-6; weak D call: TRBD1 (6 bases). Germline-derived CDR1 and CDR2 are LNHDA and SQIVND (reference sequence). This CDR3 is built from 16 residues. V was shortened by 3 bases and J by 1 base, with 10 bases between the two germline ends. The CDR3 protein is CASSIITGSGANVLTF. CDR3 nucleotide sequence: TGTGCCAGTAGTATTATTACAGGGTCTGGGGCCAACGTCCTGACTTTC.

This clonotype was counted many times. The chain combines TRBV7-2 with TRBJ1-4, with a weak D call TRBD1 (5 bases). From germline, CDR1 is SGHTA and CDR2 FQGNSA. The CDR3 contains 16 residues. Between the trimmed V and J ends, which lost 2 bases and 0 bases, there was a span of 10 bases. The CDR3 region is CASSLSGGATNEKLFF. CDR3 in DNA: TGTGCCAGCAGCTTATCGGGGGGTGCAACTAATGAAAAACTGTTTTTT.

This chain connects TRBV25-1 to TRBJ2-1, with a possible D match to TRBD1 (5 bases). V was pared by 7 bases and J by 2 bases, with 9 bases between. The CDR3 is made up of 13 amino acids. Germline V CDR1 and CDR2: MGHDK, SYGVNS. CDR3 DNA sequence: TGTGCCAGCAAAGGGGATCCCTACAATGAGCAGTTCTTC. This sequence encodes CASKGDPYNEQFF.